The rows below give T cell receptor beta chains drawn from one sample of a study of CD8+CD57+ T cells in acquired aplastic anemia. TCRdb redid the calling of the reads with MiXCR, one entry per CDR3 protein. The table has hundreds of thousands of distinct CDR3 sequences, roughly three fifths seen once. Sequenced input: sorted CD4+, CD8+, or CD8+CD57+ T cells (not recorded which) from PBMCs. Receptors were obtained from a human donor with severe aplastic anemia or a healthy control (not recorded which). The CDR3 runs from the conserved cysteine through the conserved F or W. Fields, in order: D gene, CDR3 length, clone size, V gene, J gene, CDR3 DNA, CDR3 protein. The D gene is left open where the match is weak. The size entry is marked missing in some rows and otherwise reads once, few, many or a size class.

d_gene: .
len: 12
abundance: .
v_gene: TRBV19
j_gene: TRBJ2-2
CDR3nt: TGTGCCAGTAGTATCCGTGCCGGGGAGCTGTTTTTT
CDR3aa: CASSIRAGELFF

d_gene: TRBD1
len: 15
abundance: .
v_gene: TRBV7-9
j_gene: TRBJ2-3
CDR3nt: TGTGCCAGCGGACTCCACCGGGACAGCGAATATACGCAGTATTTT
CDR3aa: CASGLHRDSEYTQYF

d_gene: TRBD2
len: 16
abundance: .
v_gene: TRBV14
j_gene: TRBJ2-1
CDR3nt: TGTGCCAGCAGTCCAACAACTAGCGGGAGCCGTGGTGAGCAGTTCTTC
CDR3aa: CASSPTTSGSRGEQFF

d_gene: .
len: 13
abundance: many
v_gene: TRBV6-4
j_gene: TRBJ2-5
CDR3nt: TGTGCCAGCAGTGCGTACCCCCAAGAGACCCAGTACTTC
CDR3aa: CASSAYPQETQYF

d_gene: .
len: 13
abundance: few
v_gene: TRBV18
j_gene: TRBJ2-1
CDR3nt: TGTGCCAGCGAGATCGGGGGTGGTAATGAGCAGTTCTTC
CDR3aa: CASEIGGGNEQFF

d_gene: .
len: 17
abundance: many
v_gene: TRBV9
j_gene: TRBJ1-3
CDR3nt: TGTGCCAGCAGCGTAGAAGGTGGGGGCAGAGCTGGAAACACCATATATTTT
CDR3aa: CASSVEGGGRAGNTIYF

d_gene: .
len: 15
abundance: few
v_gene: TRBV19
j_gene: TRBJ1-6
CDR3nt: TGTGCCAGTAGTGGGAGGGTCCCGTTGGGTTCACCCCTCCACTTT
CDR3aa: CASSGRVPLGSPLHF

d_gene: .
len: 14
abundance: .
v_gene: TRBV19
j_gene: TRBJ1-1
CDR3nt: TGTGCCAGTAGGGTAAGTCGAATGAACGCTGAAGCTTTCTTT
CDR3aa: CASRVSRMNAEAFF

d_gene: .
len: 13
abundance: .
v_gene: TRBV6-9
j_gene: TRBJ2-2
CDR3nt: TGTGCCAGCAGTGCAATAGGGCTGAGGGAGCTGTTTTTT
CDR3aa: CASSAIGLRELFF

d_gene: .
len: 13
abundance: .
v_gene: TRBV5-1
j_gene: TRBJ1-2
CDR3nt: TGCGCCAGCAGCTTTGCTGGTGGCAATGGCTACACCTTC
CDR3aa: CASSFAGGNGYTF

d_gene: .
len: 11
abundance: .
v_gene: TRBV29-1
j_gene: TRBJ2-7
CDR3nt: TGCAGCGTTGGGGTAGGCCACGAGCAGTACTTC
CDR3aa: CSVGVGHEQYF